This T cell receptor beta chain is from a study of T cell changes during pregnancy in multiple sclerosis. Trimming left V 0 bases short and J 0 bases short, with 9 bases between. The germline CDR1 and CDR2 sequences are MNHEY and SVGAGI. The CDR3 has 16 amino acids. Only in-frame clones appear in the TCRdb table, and some are missing; sequencing was by immunoSEQ multiplex PCR. Of about 59,000 clones listed, about 93% are singletons. The material sequenced was peripheral blood, taken in the third trimester of pregnancy. This clonotype was sampled from a female donor in good health, enrolled as a control in a pregnancy study. The V and J genes are TRBV6-5 and TRBJ2-4, with D perhaps TRBD1 (6 bases). CDR3 bases: TGTGCCAGCAGTTACTCCCAGGGGTCAGCCAAAAACATTCAGTACTTC. This translates into CASSYSQGSAKNIQYF.